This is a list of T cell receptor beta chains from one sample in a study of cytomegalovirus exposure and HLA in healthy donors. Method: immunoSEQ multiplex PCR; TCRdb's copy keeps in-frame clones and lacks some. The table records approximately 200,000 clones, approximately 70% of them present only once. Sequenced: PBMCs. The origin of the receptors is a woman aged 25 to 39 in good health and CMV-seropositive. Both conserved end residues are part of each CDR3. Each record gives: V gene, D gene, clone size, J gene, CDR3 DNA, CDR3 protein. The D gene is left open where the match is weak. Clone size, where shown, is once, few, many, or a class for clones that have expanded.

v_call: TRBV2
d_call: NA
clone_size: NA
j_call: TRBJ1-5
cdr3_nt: TGTGCCAGCAGGAGAGGAGAGGATCAGCCCCAGCATTTT
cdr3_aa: CASRRGEDQPQHF

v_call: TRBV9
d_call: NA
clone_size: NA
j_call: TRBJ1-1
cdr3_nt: TGTGCCAGCGATGCAGGGCTGAACACTGAAGCTTTCTTT
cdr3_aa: CASDAGLNTEAFF

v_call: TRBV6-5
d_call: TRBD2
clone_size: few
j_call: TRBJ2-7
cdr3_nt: TGTGCCAGCAGTCGGACTAGCGGACCCTACGAGCAGTACTTC
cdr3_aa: CASSRTSGPYEQYF

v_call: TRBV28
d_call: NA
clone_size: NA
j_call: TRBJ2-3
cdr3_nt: TGTGCCAGCAGTTCTCAGGGGAGCACAGATACGCAGTATTTT
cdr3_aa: CASSSQGSTDTQYF

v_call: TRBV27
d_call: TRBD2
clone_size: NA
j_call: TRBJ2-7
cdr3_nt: TGTGCCAGCAGTATTTCTAGCGGTACTTTGTACGAGCAGTACTTC
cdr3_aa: CASSISSGTLYEQYF

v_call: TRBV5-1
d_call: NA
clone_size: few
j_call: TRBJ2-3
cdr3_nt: TGCGCCAGCAGCTCTGGGGGGTCAGATACGCAGTATTTT
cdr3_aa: CASSSGGSDTQYF

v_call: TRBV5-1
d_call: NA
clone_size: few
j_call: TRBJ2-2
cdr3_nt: TGCGCCAGCAGCCCCCTTGGCCGTCCCGGGGAGCTGTTTTTT
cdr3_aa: CASSPLGRPGELFF

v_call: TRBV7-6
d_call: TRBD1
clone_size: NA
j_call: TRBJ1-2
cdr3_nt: TGTGCCAGCAGCTCCGGGACAGTTTGGGGCTATGGCTACACCTTC
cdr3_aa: CASSSGTVWGYGYTF

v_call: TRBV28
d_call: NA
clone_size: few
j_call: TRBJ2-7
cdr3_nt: TGTGCCAGCAGTTTTGACAGCCATTTTAACTACGAGCAGTACTTC
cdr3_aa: CASSFDSHFNYEQYF

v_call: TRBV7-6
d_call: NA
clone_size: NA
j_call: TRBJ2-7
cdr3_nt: TGTGCCAGCAGCTTAGAGGGTAGGGGGACGCTGTCCGAGCAGTACTTC
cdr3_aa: CASSLEGRGTLSEQYF

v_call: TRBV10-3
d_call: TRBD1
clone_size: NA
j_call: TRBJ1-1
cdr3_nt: TGTGCCATCAGTGATCCGGGACAGGGTCGGCCTGAAGCTTTCTTT
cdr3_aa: CAISDPGQGRPEAFF

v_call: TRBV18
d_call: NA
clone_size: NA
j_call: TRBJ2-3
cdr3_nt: TGTGCCAGCTCACCAAGGGCGGGACTGACAGATACGCAGTATTTT
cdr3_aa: CASSPRAGLTDTQYF

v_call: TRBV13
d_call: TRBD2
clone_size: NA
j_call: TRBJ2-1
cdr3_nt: TGTGCCAGCAGCGTGATAGCGGGAGCTATGAACAATGAGCAGTTCTTC
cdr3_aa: CASSVIAGAMNNEQFF

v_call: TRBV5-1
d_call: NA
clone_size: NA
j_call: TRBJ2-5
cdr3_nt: TGCGCCAGCAGCTTGGCTCAAGAGACCCAGTACTTC
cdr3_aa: CASSLAQETQYF

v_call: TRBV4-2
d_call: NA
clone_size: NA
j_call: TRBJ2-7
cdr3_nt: TGTGCCAGCAGCCAAGGGGCGTACGAGCAGTACTTC
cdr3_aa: CASSQGAYEQYF

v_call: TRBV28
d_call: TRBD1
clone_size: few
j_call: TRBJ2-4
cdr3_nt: TGTGCCAGCAGTCGGACAGGGGGGGACAAAAACATTCAGTACTTC
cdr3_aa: CASSRTGGDKNIQYF

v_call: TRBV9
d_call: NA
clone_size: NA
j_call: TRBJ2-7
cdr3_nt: TGTGCCAGCAGCCCCGAGGGCTCCTACGAGCAGTACTTC
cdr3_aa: CASSPEGSYEQYF

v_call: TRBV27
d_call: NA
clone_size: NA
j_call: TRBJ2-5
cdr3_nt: TGTGCCAGCAGGCCAACTAGATACCAAGAGACCCAGTACTTC
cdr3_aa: CASRPTRYQETQYF

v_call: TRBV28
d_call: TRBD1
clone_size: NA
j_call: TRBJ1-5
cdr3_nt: TGTGCCAGCAGTTTCTGGACAGGGTCCGGGGGGCCCCAGCATTTT
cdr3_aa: CASSFWTGSGGPQHF

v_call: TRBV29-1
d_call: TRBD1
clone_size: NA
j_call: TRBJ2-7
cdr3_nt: TGCAGCGTCGGGACAGACTACGAGCAGTACTTC
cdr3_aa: CSVGTDYEQYF

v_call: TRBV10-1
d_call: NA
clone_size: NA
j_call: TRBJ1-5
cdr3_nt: TGCGCCAGCAGTAGGAACAGGGCTCAGCCCCAGCATTTT
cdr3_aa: CASSRNRAQPQHF

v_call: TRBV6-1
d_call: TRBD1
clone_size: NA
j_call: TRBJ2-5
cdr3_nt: TGTGCCAGCAGTGGAGGGGGCAGTCCGGGTGAGACCCAGTACTTC
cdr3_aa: CASSGGGSPGETQYF

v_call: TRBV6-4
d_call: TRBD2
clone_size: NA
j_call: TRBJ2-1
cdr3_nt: TGTGCCAGCAGTACTAGCGGGAGCAATGAGCAGTTCTTC
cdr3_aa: CASSTSGSNEQFF

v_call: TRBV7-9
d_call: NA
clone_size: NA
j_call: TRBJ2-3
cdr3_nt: TGTGCCAGCAGCTCGAATGAGGCAGATACGCAGTATTTT
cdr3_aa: CASSSNEADTQYF

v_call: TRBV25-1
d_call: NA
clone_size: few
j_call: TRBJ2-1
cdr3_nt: TGTGCCAGCAGGGAATTCTCGGATGAGCAGTTCTTC
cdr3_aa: CASREFSDEQFF

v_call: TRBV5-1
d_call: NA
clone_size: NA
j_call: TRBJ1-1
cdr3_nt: TGCGCCAGCAGCCCGTGGGGCGGGGGATATGAAGCTTTCTTT
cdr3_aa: CASSPWGGGYEAFF

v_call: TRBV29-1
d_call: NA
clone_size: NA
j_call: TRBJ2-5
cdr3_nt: TGCAGCGTTGAAGATGAGGCACCCCGGGGGGAGACCCAGTACTTC
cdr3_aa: CSVEDEAPRGETQYF

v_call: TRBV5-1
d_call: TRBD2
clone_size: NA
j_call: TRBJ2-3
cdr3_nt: TGCGCCAGCAGCCCCCCGGGCGGGGGAGGTACAGATACGCAGTATTTT
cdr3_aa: CASSPPGGGGTDTQYF

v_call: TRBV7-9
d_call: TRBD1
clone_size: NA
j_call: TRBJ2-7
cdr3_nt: TGTGCCAGCAGCTTACCCAAGACAGGGACCGAGCAGTACTTC
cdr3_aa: CASSLPKTGTEQYF